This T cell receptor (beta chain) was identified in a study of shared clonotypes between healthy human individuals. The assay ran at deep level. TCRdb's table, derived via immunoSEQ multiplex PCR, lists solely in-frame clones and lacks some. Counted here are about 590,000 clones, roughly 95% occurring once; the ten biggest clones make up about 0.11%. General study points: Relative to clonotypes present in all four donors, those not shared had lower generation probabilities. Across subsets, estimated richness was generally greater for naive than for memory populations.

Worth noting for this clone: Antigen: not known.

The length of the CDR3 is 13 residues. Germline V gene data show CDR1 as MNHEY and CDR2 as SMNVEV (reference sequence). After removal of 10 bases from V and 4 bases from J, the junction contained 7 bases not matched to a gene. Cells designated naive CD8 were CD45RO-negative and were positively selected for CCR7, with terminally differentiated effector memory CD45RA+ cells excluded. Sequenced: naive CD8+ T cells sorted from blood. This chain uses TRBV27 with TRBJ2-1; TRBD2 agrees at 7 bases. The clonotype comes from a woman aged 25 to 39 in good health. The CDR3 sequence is CATYSGLYNEQFF. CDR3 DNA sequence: TGTGCCACCTATAGCGGGTTGTACAATGAGCAGTTCTTC.